This T cell receptor (beta chain) was sequenced in a study of blood T cell repertoires in COVID-19. The CDR3 totals 19 residues. In germline, CDR1 is KGHDR, CDR2 SFDVKD. The V and J ends lost 6 bases and 0 bases, in that order; junction bases with no gene match: 15. Profiled with immunoSEQ multiplex PCR; TCRdb holds only in-frame clones, not every one. The repertoire holds about 180,000 clones, roughly three quarters seen once, with 13% to 15% in the top ten. The chain uses TRBV24-1 and TRBJ2-3, with 9 bases lining up with TRBD2. The TCR sequence derives from a man aged 60 to 75 who had been exposed to COVID-19. The sequencing sample was made of PBMCs or T cells enriched from blood (not recorded which). The CDR3 DNA reads as TGTGCCACCAGTCTCCGGGTGGCACCGACTAGCGGCAGCACAGATACGCAGTATTTT. As protein: CATSLRVAPTSGSTDTQYF.